These T cell receptor beta chains were read from a single sample in a study of shared clonotypes between healthy human individuals. Sequencing used immunoSEQ multiplex PCR; TCRdb keeps in-frame clones, though not all of them. Among over 2 million clones listed, 95% were seen once. Sequenced input: naive CD4+ T cells sorted from blood. The receptors derive from a man between 18 and 29 years old in good health. CDR3s include the opening cysteine and the closing phenylalanine or tryptophan. A D gene is named only where the DNA matches it firmly. Not every row has a clone size; where given, it reads once, few, many or a size class.

clone_size,j_call,v_call,d_call,cdr3_nt,cdr3_aa
NA,TRBJ2-7,TRBV9,NA,TGTGCCAGCAGCGTTGGAGGCCAACTCCCCGAGCAGTACTTC,CASSVGGQLPEQYF
NA,TRBJ2-3,TRBV18,NA,TGTGCCAGCTCACGGGACTCCAGCACAGATACGCAGTATTTT,CASSRDSSTDTQYF
NA,TRBJ1-2,TRBV5-1,NA,TGCGCCAGCAGCTTGGATCCAGGGCCCCCGGGCGGCTACACCTTC,CASSLDPGPPGGYTF
NA,TRBJ1-2,TRBV19,NA,TGTGCCAGTCGTAACCTCCGCAGGGAAAACTATGGCTACACCTTC,CASRNLRRENYGYTF
NA,TRBJ1-5,TRBV10-3,NA,TGTGCCATTGCAACGGAATTCAATCAGCCCCAGCATTTT,CAIATEFNQPQHF
NA,TRBJ1-5,TRBV6-4,NA,TGTGCCAGCAGTGAAGGGTTCAATCAGCCCCAGCATTTT,CASSEGFNQPQHF
NA,TRBJ1-1,TRBV7-8,NA,TGTGCCAGCAGCTCCCAATGGGCAGCTATAATGAACACTGAAGCTTTCTTT,CASSSQWAAIMNTEAFF
NA,TRBJ1-1,TRBV18,NA,TGTGCCAGCTCTGAGGGTCTGAACACTGAAGCTTTCTTT,CASSEGLNTEAFF
NA,TRBJ1-1,TRBV11-2,TRBD1,TGTGCCAGCAGCGGAGGACAGGGAGGCACTGAAGCTTTCTTT,CASSGGQGGTEAFF
NA,TRBJ2-1,TRBV18,NA,TGTGCCAGCTCACCACCGGGACTCCCGGGCGAGCAGTTCTTC,CASSPPGLPGEQFF
once,TRBJ1-1,TRBV7-2,NA,TGTGCCAGCAGCTTAGCGCGACAGAAAGGGGGTATGAACACTGAAGCTTTCTTT,CASSLARQKGGMNTEAFF
few,TRBJ2-2,TRBV15,NA,TGTGCCACCAGCAGAGATCCCCCCGGGGAGCTGTTTTTT,CATSRDPPGELFF
NA,TRBJ1-6,TRBV25-1,TRBD1,TGTGCCAGCAGTGAATATAAGGGGGCAAATTCACCCCTCCACTTT,CASSEYKGANSPLHF
NA,TRBJ2-7,TRBV5-5,NA,TGTGCCAGCAGCTTTTGGGCTCCAGGGGCAGGGACCGGCGAGCAGTACTTC,CASSFWAPGAGTGEQYF
NA,TRBJ2-2,TRBV7-9,TRBD1,TGTGCCAGCAGCTTAGGCGGGTGGACAGGGAACGGGGAGCTGTTTTTT,CASSLGGWTGNGELFF
NA,TRBJ2-3,TRBV29-1,TRBD1,TGCAGCGTTGTAAGCAGGGGGCTCGGAGATACGCAGTATTTT,CSVVSRGLGDTQYF
many,TRBJ1-2,TRBV19,NA,TGTGCCAGTAGTATAAAGACAGCCTATGGCTACACCTTC,CASSIKTAYGYTF
NA,TRBJ2-3,TRBV10-1,NA,TGCGCCAGCAGTGAGAATCAGCGCACAGATACGCAGTATTTT,CASSENQRTDTQYF
NA,TRBJ2-7,TRBV28,TRBD1,TGTGCCAGCAGTTCCCCGGGACAGGGGGCGGCCGAGCAGTACTTC,CASSSPGQGAAEQYF
NA,TRBJ2-7,TRBV5-4,NA,TGTGCCAGCAGCGTCGGGTCCTCCCTCTACGAGCAGTACTTC,CASSVGSSLYEQYF
NA,TRBJ1-5,TRBV5-1,NA,TGCGCCAGCAGCTTGGAGGGGCTGGATAGCAATCAGCCCCAGCATTTT,CASSLEGLDSNQPQHF
NA,TRBJ1-2,TRBV2,NA,TGTGCCAGCGGGGAGCAATTCTATGGCTACACCTTC,CASGEQFYGYTF
NA,TRBJ1-4,TRBV4-1,TRBD1,TGCGCCAGCAGCCAAGAAGGGACAGCAACTAATGAAAAACTGTTTTTT,CASSQEGTATNEKLFF
NA,TRBJ1-4,TRBV5-1,NA,TGCGCCAGCAGCTTTGGTAGAGCAACTAATGAAAAACTGTTTTTT,CASSFGRATNEKLFF
NA,TRBJ2-7,TRBV6-4,NA,TGTGCCAGCAGTAGAATACGGGAGCCCTACGAGCAGTACTTC,CASSRIREPYEQYF
NA,TRBJ1-2,TRBV6-5,TRBD1,TGTGCCAGCAGTTACGCCGGGACAGGGGAAGGCTACACCTTC,CASSYAGTGEGYTF
NA,TRBJ1-1,TRBV11-2,NA,NA,CASSSSGRKNTEAFF
NA,TRBJ1-3,TRBV29-1,NA,TGCAGCGTTCGGCAGGGCTCTGGAAACACCATATATTTT,CSVRQGSGNTIYF
NA,TRBJ1-1,TRBV11-2,TRBD1,TGTGCCAGCAGCATCGGACAGGCGGCTGAAGCTTTCTTT,CASSIGQAAEAFF
NA,TRBJ1-2,TRBV18,NA,TGTGCCAGCTCACCAAGGGACTTACCCTCAAACTATGGCTACACCTTC,CASSPRDLPSNYGYTF
NA,TRBJ1-1,TRBV18,NA,TGTGCCAGCTCAGGAGGGGGTAACACTGAAGCTTTCTTT,CASSGGGNTEAFF
NA,TRBJ1-1,TRBV29-1,NA,TGCAGCGTTGAAGAGTCGGGCGGGGGGGATACTGAAGCTTTCTTT,CSVEESGGGDTEAFF
NA,TRBJ1-2,TRBV5-1,TRBD1,TGCGCCAGCAGCTTGGCAGGGGGCGACTATGGCTACACCTTC,CASSLAGGDYGYTF
NA,TRBJ2-1,TRBV5-1,TRBD2,TGCGCCAGCAGCTTCGGACTAGCTAATTTAGTAGATGAGCAGTTCTTC,CASSFGLANLVDEQFF
NA,TRBJ1-2,TRBV6-5,NA,TGTGCCAGCAGTTACTTAGTAGGGTTCGGTGGCTACACCTTC,CASSYLVGFGGYTF
NA,TRBJ1-5,TRBV7-2,TRBD1,TGTGCCAGCAGCCGGACAGGGAATAGCAATCAGCCCCAGCATTTT,CASSRTGNSNQPQHF